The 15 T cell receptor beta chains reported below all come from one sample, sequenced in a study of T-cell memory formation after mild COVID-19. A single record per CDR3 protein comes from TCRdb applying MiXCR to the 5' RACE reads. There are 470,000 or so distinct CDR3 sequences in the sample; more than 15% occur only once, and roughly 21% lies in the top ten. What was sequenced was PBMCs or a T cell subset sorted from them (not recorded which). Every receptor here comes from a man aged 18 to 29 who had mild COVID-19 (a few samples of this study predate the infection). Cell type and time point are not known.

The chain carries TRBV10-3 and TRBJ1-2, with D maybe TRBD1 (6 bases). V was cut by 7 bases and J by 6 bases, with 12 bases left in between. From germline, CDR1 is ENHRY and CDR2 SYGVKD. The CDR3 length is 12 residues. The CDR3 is CAIMVQGDGYTF. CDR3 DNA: TGTGCCATCATGGTACAGGGAGATGGCTACACCTTC.

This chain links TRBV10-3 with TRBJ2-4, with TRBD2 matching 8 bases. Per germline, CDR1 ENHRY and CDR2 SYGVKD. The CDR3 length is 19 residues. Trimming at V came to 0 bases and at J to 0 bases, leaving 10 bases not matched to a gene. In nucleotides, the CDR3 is TGTGCCATCAGTGAGTCGGCGGGGGGCGCATCTCGAGCCAAAAACATTCAGTACTTC. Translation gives CAISESAGGASRAKNIQYF.

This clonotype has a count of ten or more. The CDR3 sequence is CASSPGTGNQPQHF. The DNA for the CDR3 is TGCGCCAGCAGCCCCGGGACAGGGAATCAGCCCCAGCATTTT. The rearrangement uses TRBV5-1 and TRBJ1-5, with 9 bases that match TRBD1. Germline lookup yields CDR1 SGHRS and CDR2 YFSETQ. The CDR3 spans 14 residues. V lost 4 bases and J lost 4; bases outside the gene matches: 3.

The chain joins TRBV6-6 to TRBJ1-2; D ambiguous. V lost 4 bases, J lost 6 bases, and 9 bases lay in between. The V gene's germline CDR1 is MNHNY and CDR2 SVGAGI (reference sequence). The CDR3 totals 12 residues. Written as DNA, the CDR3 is TGTGCCAGCAGTTTCGCAGCTGATGGCTACACCTTC. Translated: CASSFAADGYTF.

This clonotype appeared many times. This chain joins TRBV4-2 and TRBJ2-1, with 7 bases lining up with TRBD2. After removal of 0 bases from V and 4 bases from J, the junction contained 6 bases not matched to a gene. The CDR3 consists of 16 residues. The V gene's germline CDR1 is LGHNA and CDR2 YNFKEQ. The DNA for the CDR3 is TGTGCCAGCAGCCAAGATCTTGGGGGGGGATACAATGAGCAGTTCTTC. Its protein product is CASSQDLGGGYNEQFF.

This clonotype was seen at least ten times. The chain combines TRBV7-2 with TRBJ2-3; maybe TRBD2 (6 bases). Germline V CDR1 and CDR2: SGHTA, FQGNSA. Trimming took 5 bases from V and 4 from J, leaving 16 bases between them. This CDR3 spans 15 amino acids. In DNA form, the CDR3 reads TGTGCCAGCAGCCCCATGGGCGGGGCCGCAGATACGCAGTATTTT. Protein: CASSPMGGAADTQYF.

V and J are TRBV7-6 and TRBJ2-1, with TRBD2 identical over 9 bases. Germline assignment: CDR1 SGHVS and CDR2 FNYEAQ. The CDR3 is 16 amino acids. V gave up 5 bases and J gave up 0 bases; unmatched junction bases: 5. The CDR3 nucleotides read TGTGCCAGCAGCAAGAGCGGGGGGAGCTCCTACAATGAGCAGTTCTTC. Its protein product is CASSKSGGSSYNEQFF.

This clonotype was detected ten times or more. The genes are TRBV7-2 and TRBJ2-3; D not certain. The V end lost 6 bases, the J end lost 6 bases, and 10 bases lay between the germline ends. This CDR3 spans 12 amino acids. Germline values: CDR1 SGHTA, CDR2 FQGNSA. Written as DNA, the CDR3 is TGTGCCAGCAGTCCATTAGGGGATACGCAGTATTTT. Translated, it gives CASSPLGDTQYF. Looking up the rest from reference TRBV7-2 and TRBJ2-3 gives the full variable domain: GAGVSQSPSNKVTEKGKDVELRCDPISGHTALYWYRQSLGQGLEFLIYFQGNSAPDKSGLPSDRFSAERTGGSVSTLTIQRTQQEDSAVYLCASSPLGDTQYFGPGTRLTVL.

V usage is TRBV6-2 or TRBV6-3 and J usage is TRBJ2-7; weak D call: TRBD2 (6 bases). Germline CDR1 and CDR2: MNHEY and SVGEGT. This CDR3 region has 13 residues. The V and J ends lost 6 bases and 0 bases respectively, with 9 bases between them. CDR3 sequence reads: CASRSGSSYEQYF. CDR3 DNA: TGTGCCAGCAGATCCGGGAGCTCCTACGAGCAGTACTTC.

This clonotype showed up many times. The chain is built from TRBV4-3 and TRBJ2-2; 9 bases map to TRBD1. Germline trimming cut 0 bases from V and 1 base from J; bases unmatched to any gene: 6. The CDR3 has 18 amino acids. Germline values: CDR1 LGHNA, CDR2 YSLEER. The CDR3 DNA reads TGCGCCAGCAGCCAAGAGGAACACAGGGGGCTGAACACCGGGGAGCTGTTTTTT. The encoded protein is CASSQEEHRGLNTGELFF.

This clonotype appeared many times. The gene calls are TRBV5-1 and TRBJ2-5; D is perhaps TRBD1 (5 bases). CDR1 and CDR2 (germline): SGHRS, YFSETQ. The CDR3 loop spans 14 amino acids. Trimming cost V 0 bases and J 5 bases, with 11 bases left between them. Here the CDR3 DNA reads TGCGCCAGCAGCTTGGAGGCAGGGATGGAGACCCAGTACTTC. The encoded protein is CASSLEAGMETQYF.

Here the CDR3 DNA reads TGTGCCAGCGGACGAGGCGGGGGGGCCGGCACCGGGGAGCTGTTTTTT. This codes for CASGRGGGAGTGELFF. The chain is built from TRBV6-1 and TRBJ2-2; the match to TRBD2 covers 9 bases. The ends lost 8 bases at V and 4 bases at J; junction bases unmatched: 11. Germline CDR1 is MNHNS and CDR2 is SASEGT. CDR3 size: 16 residues.

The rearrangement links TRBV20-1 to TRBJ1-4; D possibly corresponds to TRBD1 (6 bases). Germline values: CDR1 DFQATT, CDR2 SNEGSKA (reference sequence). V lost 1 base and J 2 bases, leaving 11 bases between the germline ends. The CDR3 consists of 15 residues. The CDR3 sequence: CSARGGGVTNEKLFF. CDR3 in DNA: TGCAGTGCTAGAGGAGGGGGGGTTACTAATGAAAAACTGTTTTTT.

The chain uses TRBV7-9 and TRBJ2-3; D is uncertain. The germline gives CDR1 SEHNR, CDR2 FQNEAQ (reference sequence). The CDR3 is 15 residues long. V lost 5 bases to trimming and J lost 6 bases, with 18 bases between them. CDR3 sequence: CASSKDPPRKDTQYF. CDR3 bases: TGTGCCAGCAGCAAGGACCCTCCTCGTAAGGATACGCAGTATTTT.

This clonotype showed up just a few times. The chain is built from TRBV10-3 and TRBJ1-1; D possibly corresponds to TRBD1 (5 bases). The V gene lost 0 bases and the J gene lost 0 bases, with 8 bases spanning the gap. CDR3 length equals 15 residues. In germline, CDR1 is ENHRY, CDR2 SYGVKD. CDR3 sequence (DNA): TGTGCCATCAGTGAGTCGGGGCGGGTGAACACTGAAGCTTTCTTT. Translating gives CAISESGRVNTEAFF.